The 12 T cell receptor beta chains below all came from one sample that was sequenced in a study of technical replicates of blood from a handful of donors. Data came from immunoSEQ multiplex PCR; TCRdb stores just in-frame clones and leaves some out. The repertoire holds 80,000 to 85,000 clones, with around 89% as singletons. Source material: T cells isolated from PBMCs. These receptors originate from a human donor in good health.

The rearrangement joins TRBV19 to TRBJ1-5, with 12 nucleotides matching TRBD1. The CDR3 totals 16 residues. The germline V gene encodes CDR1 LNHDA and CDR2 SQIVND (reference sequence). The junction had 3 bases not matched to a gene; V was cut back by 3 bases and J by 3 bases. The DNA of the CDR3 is TGTGCCAGTAGTATGGGACAGGGGGCCGTCAATCAGCCCCAGCATTTT. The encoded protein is CASSMGQGAVNQPQHF. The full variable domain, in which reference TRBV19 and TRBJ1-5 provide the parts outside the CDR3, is DGGITQSPKYLFRKEGQNVTLSCEQNLNHDAMYWYRQDPGQGLRLIYYSQIVNDFQKGDIAEGYSVSREKKESFPLTVTSAQKNPTAFYLCASSMGQGAVNQPQHFGDGTRLSIL.

This CDR3 is CASSPPYRVGSYEQYF. Written as DNA, the CDR3 is TGTGCCAGCAGTCCCCCTTACAGGGTAGGGTCCTACGAGCAGTACTTC. The chain combines TRBV27 with TRBJ2-7; D perhaps matches TRBD1 (6 bases). Germline-derived CDR1 and CDR2 are MNHEY and SMNVEV (reference sequence). Trimming took 5 bases from V and 1 from J, leaving 18 bases between them. The length of the CDR3 is 16 residues.

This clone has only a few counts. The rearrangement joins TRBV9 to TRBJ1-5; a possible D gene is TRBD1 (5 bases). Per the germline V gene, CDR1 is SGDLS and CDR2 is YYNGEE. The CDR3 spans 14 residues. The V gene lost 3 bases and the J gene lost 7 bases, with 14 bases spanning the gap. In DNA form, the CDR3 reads TGTGCCAGCAGCGCCCTCGGGGAGGGGCAGCCCCAGCATTTT. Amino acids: CASSALGEGQPQHF.

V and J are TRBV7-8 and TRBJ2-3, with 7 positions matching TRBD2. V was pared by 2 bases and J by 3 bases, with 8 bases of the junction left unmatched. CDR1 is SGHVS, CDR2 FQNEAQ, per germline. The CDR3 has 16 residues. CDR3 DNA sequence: TGTGCCAGCAGCTTACTGGATCGGGAGGATACAGATACGCAGTATTTT. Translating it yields CASSLLDREDTDTQYF.

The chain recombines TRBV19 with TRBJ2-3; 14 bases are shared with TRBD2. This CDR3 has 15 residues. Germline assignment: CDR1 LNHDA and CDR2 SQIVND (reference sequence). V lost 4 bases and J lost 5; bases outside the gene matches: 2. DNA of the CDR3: TGTGCCAGTAGTACAGGACTAGCGGGAGGAGATACGCAGTATTTT. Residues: CASSTGLAGGDTQYF.

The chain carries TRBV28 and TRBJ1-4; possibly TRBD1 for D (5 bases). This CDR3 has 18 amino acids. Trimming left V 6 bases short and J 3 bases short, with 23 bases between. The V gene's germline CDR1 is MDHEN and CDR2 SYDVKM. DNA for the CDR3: TGTGCCAGCAGCCGCCCCCCGGGACTTTCCAGCTCTAATGAAAAACTGTTTTTT. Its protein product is CASSRPPGLSSSNEKLFF.

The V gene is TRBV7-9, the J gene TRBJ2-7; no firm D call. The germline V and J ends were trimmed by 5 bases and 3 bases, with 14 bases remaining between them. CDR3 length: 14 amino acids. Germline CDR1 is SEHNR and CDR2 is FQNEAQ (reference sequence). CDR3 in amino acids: CASSGVVPGYEQYF. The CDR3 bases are TGTGCCAGCAGCGGTGTAGTCCCCGGCTACGAGCAGTACTTC.

CDR3 bases: TGTGCCAGCAGCTTGGTGCCGGAGAGTGTTTCCTACGAGCAGTACTTC. This translates into CASSLVPESVSYEQYF. The J gene is TRBJ2-7, the V gene TRBV5-6, with D unclear. This CDR3 spans 16 amino acids. Germline loops: CDR1 SGHDT, CDR2 YYEEEE. V was clipped by 0 bases and J by 1 base, with 14 bases between them. Complete variable domain (other parts from reference TRBV5-6 and TRBJ2-7): DAGVTQSPTHLIKTRGQQVTLRCSPKSGHDTVSWYQQALGQGPQFIFQYYEEEERQRGNFPDRFSGHQFPNYSSELNVNALLLGDSALYLCASSLVPESVSYEQYFGPGTRLTVT.

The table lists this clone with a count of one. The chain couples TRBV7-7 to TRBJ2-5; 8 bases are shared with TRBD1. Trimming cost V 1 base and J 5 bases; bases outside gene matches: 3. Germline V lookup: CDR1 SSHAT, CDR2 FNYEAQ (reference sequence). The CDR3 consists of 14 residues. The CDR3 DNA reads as TGTGCCAGCAGCTTAGGGACAGGGAGGGAGACCCAGTACTTC. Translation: CASSLGTGRETQYF.

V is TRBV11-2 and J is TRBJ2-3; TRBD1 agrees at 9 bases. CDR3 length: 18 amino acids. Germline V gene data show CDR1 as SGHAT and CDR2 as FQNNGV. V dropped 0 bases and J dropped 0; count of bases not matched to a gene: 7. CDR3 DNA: TGTGCCAGCAGCTTAGATTCCCGGACAGGGGCTAGCACAGATACGCAGTATTTT. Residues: CASSLDSRTGASTDTQYF.

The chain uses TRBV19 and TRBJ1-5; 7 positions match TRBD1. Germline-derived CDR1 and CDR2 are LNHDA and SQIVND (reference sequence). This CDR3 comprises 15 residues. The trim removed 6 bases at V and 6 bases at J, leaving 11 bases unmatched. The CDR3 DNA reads TGTGCCAGTAGGACCGACAGGGAAGGGGTTCAGCCCCAGCATTTT. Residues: CASRTDREGVQPQHF.

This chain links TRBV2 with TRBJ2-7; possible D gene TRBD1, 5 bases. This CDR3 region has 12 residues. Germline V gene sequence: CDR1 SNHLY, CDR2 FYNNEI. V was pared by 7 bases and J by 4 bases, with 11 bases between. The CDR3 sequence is CASNPGSYEQYF. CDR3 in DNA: TGTGCCAGCAATCCAGGGTCATACGAGCAGTACTTC.